What follows is one T cell receptor beta chain and its context. After constant-region reverse-primer amplification, full-length variable regions underwent semi-nested PCR with Nested Universal Primer A. One entry per CDR3 protein results from TCRdb running MiXCR on the 5' RACE reads. The sample holds about 57,000 distinct CDR3 sequences, less than 30% seen once. The CDR3 spans 13 residues. The germline gives CDR1 SEHNR, CDR2 FQNEAQ (reference sequence). V was cut by 1 base and J by 5 bases, with 6 bases left in between. Treg sorting used a CD4+CD25+CD127-/low gate. Sequenced material: tumor-infiltrating Tregs sorted from the breast tumor. This chain joins TRBV7-9 and TRBJ2-1; perhaps TRBD1 as D (5 bases). The source is a female donor with breast cancer. The CDR3 DNA is TGTGCCAGCAGCTTAGGGGGCCACAATGAGCAGTTCTTC. Its translation: CASSLGGHNEQFF.